A single sample gave rise to the 16 T cell receptor beta chains below, sequenced in a study of T cell responses to AZD1222 COVID-19 vaccine. Here immunoSEQ multiplex PCR was the method, and the copy in TCRdb shows in-frame clones only, minus some. The profile shows some 120,000 clones, approximately 90% of them singletons. The source was peripheral blood, collected 28 days after the second AZD1222 dose. Receptor source: an adult who received the AZD1222 COVID-19 vaccine.

This chain uses TRBV10-3 with TRBJ1-5; D is ambiguous. The CDR3 extends over 13 amino acids. Germline CDR1 is ENHRY and CDR2 is SYGVKD. The germline V and J ends were trimmed by 5 bases and 3 bases, with 8 bases remaining between them. CDR3 nucleotides: TGTGCCATCAGTTCAGGAATCAATCAGCCCCAGCATTTT. Translated, it gives CAISSGINQPQHF.

J is TRBJ1-2 and V is TRBV6-5; 10 nucleotides match TRBD1. Germline V CDR1 and CDR2: MNHEY, SVGAGI. J gave up 7 bases and V 4 bases, and 6 bases lay outside the gene matches. The CDR3 totals 14 residues. The CDR3 DNA follows: TGTGCCAGCAGTTTGTTAGGACAGGGGGGTGGCTACACCTTC. Translating it yields CASSLLGQGGGYTF.

This clone was detected only once. The chain has TRBV11-2 and TRBJ2-4, with 10 bases matching TRBD1. CDR3 length: 15 residues. With V trimmed by 5 bases and J by 4 bases, 5 bases remained unmatched. CDR1 SGHAT and CDR2 FQNNGV come from the germline V gene. The DNA of the CDR3 is TGTGCCAGCAGCCCAAGGACAGGGGGGAAAAACATTCAGTACTTC. Protein sequence: CASSPRTGGKNIQYF.

The chain employs TRBV7-9 and TRBJ1-3; TRBD1 aligns across 9 bases. Germline-derived CDR1 and CDR2 are SEHNR and FQNEAQ (reference sequence). V lost 5 bases to trimming and J lost 7 bases; unmatched junction nucleotides: 12. This CDR3 region has 16 residues. The CDR3 region is CASSLPLLDRGNTIYF. The CDR3 DNA reads TGTGCCAGCAGCCTACCGCTCCTCGACAGGGGGAACACCATATATTTT.

CDR3 protein: CASFDGTSGRGEQYF. The DNA for the CDR3 is TGTGCCAGCTTTGACGGTACTAGCGGGAGAGGCGAGCAGTACTTC. The chain employs TRBV7-6 and TRBJ2-7; TRBD2 matches at 11 bases. Germline V lookup: CDR1 SGHVS, CDR2 FNYEAQ. The CDR3 runs to 15 residues. J gave up 6 bases and V 8 bases, and 12 bases lay outside the gene matches. The full variable domain, in which reference TRBV7-6 and TRBJ2-7 provide the parts outside the CDR3, is GAGVSQSPRYKVTKRGQDVALRCDPISGHVSLYWYRQALGQGPEFLTYFNYEAQQDKSGLPNDRFSAERPEGSISTLTIQRTEQRDSAMYRCASFDGTSGRGEQYFGPGTRLTVT.

The chain recombines TRBV18 with TRBJ1-1; no clear D gene. The CDR3 extends over 15 amino acids. Trimming removed 3 bases from V and 3 bases from J, with 14 bases in between. CDR1 and CDR2 from the germline V gene are KGHSH and LQKENI. The DNA of the CDR3 is TGTGCCAGCTCACCCACCGATCCCCGCGACACTGAAGCTTTCTTT. Protein product: CASSPTDPRDTEAFF. Variable domain in full (rest from reference TRBV18 and TRBJ1-1): NAGVMQNPRHLVRRRGQEARLRCSPMKGHSHVYWYRQLPEEGLKFMVYLQKENIIDESGMPKERFSAEFPKEGPSILRIQQVVRGDSAAYFCASSPTDPRDTEAFFGQGTRLTVV.

This clone was found once. This rearrangement joins TRBV15 to TRBJ2-3; D might be TRBD2 (5 bases). Germline CDR1 and CDR2: LNHNV and YYDKDF (reference sequence). The CDR3 loop spans 16 amino acids. V was cut by 5 bases and J by 1 base, with 16 bases left in between. The CDR3 DNA sequence: TGTGCCACCAGCCCCCGGCTAGCATCCGGCACAGATACGCAGTATTTT. Translated, it gives CATSPRLASGTDTQYF.

The chain couples TRBV7-9 to TRBJ1-4, with D possibly TRBD1 on 6 matching bases. V gave up 4 bases and J gave up 2 bases, with 14 bases separating them. CDR1 is SEHNR, CDR2 FQNEAQ, per germline (reference sequence). The CDR3 has 16 amino acids. CDR3 protein: CASSSRQERTNEKLFF. The DNA of the CDR3 is TGTGCCAGCAGCTCTCGACAGGAACGTACTAATGAAAAACTGTTTTTT.

The chain employs TRBV7-9 and TRBJ2-5; 14 nucleotides match TRBD2. Germline V lookup: CDR1 SEHNR, CDR2 FQNEAQ (reference sequence). The CDR3 totals 15 residues. V lost 5 bases to trimming and J lost 3 bases; unmatched junction nucleotides: 2. CDR3: CASSPGLAGEETQYF. DNA for the CDR3: TGTGCCAGCAGCCCGGGACTAGCGGGGGAAGAGACCCAGTACTTC.

The chain couples TRBV30 to TRBJ1-1; 9 bases agree with TRBD1. V lost 2 bases and J lost 11; bases outside the gene matches: 9. This CDR3 comprises 13 residues. Germline V gene sequence: CDR1 GTSNPN, CDR2 SVGIG (reference sequence). Here the CDR3 DNA reads TGTGCCTGGAGTCGAGGGACAGGGAGTAAGGCTTTCTTT. Its translation is CAWSRGTGSKAFF.

The chain carries TRBV6-4 and TRBJ2-3, with 8 positions matching TRBD2. Germline loops: CDR1 MRHNA, CDR2 SNTAGT. The V segment lost 4 bases and the J segment 5 bases; nucleotides outside the gene matches: 5. The CDR3 extends over 14 amino acids. CDR3 nucleotides: TGTGCCAGCAGTGCGGGGGGGGCCGGAGATACGCAGTATTTT. Its protein is CASSAGGAGDTQYF.

This clone has a single count. The DNA of the CDR3 is TGTGCCTGGAGGGACTATAGCACAGATACGCAGTATTTT. It translates to CAWRDYSTDTQYF. This chain joins TRBV30 and TRBJ2-3; TRBD2 might be the D (6 bases). The CDR3 is 13 residues long. The V end was cut by 3 bases, the J end by 0 bases, with 7 bases between. Germline CDR1 GTSNPN, CDR2 SVGIG (reference sequence).

The gene calls are TRBV7-3 and TRBJ2-7; 10 positions match TRBD2. CDR1 and CDR2 from the germline V gene are SGHTA and FQGTGA. The CDR3 loop spans 13 amino acids. J was trimmed by 6 bases and V by 5 bases; bases with no gene match: 4. The CDR3 is CASSPRTSGEQYF. CDR3 DNA sequence: TGTGCCAGCAGCCCGAGGACTAGCGGCGAGCAGTACTTC. The full variable domain, in which reference TRBV7-3 and TRBJ2-7 provide the parts outside the CDR3, is GAGVSQTPSNKVTEKGKYVELRCDPISGHTALYWYRQSLGQGPEFLIYFQGTGAADDSGLPNDRFFAVRPEGSVSTLKIQRTERGDSAVYLCASSPRTSGEQYFGPGTRLTVT.

The chain recombines TRBV7-9 with TRBJ2-7; TRBD1 or TRBD2 may be the D gene (5 bases each). This CDR3 is built from 15 residues. V was trimmed by 6 bases and J by 5 bases, leaving 20 bases between them. The germline CDR1 and CDR2 sequences are SEHNR and FQNEAQ (reference sequence). DNA of the CDR3: TGTGCCAGCAGTTGGGACCCTAGGGGAACCCACGAGCAGTACTTC. Amino acid sequence: CASSWDPRGTHEQYF.

The rearrangement uses TRBV7-9 and TRBJ1-2; tentatively, D is TRBD1 (5 bases). The ends were cut back, 3 bases at V and 4 bases at J, with 9 bases in the middle. The CDR3 loop spans 13 amino acids. The germline gives CDR1 SEHNR, CDR2 FQNEAQ (reference sequence). The DNA of the CDR3 is TGTGCCAGCAGCTTCGGGACCCTCTATGGCTACACCTTC. Translating gives CASSFGTLYGYTF.

This chain joins TRBV4-2 and TRBJ1-5, with D maybe TRBD1 (5 bases). The germline V and J ends were trimmed by 4 bases and 0 bases, with 13 bases remaining between them. CDR3 length: 16 residues. Germline loops: CDR1 LGHNA, CDR2 YNFKEQ. As DNA, the CDR3 is TGTGCCAGCAGCCGAGTGGGGGGGGATAGCAATCAGCCCCAGCATTTT. Translated, it gives CASSRVGGDSNQPQHF.